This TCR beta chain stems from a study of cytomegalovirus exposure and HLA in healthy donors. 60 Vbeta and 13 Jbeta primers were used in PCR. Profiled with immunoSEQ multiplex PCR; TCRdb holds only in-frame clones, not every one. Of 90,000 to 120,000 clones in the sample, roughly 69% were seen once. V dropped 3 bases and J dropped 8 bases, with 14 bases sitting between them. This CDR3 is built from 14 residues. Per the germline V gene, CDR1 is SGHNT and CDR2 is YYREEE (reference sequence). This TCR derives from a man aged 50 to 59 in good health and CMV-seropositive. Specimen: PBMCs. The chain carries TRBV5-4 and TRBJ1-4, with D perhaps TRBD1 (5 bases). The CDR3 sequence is CASSSQVEREKLFF. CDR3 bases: TGTGCCAGCAGCTCACAGGTAGAACGAGAAAAACTGTTTTTT.